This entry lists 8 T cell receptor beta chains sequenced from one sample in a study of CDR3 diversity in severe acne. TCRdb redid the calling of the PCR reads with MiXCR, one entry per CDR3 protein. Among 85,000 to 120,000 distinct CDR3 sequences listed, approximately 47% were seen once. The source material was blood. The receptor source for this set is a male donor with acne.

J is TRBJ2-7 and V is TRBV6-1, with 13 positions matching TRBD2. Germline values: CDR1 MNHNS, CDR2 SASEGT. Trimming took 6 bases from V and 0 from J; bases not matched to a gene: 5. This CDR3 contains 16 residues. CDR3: CASSLGTSGTSYEQYF. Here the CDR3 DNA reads TGTGCCAGCAGCCTCGGGACTAGCGGGACCTCCTACGAGCAGTACTTC.

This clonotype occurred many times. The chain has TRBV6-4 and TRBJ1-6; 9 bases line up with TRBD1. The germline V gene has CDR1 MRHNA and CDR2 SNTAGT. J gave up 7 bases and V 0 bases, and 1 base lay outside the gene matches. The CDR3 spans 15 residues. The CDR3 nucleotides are TGTGCCAGCAGTGACTCGACAGGGGGAAATTCACCCCTCCACTTT. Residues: CASSDSTGGNSPLHF.

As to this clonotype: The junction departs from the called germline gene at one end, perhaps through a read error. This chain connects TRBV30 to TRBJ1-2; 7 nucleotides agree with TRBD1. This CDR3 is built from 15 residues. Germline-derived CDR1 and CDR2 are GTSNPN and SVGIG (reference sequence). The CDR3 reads CVWIGPTGEGYGYTF. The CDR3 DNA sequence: TGTGTCTGGATCGGGCCTACAGGGGAAGGCTATGGCTACACCTTC.

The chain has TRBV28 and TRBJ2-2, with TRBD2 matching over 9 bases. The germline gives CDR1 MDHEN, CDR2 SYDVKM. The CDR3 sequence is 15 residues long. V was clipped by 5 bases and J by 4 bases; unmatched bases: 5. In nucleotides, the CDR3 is TGTGCCAGCAGTCAGACTAGCGGCCTCACCGGGGAGCTGTTTTTT. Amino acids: CASSQTSGLTGELFF.

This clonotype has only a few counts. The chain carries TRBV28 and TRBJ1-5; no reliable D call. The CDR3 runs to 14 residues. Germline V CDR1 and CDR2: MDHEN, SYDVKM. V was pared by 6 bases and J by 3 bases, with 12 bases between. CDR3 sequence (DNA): TGTGCCAGCAGCCAACAGCAGACCAATCAGCCCCAGCATTTT. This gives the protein CASSQQQTNQPQHF.

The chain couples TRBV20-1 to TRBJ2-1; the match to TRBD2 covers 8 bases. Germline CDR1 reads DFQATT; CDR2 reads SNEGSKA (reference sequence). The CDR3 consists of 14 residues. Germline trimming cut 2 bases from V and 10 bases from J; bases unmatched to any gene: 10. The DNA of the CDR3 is TGCAGTGCTAGACCTAGTAGCGGGACTAGGGAGCAGTTCTTC. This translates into CSARPSSGTREQFF.

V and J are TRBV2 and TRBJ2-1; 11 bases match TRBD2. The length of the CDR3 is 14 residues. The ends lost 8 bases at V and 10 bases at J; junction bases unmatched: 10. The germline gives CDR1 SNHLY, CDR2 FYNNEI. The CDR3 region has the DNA TGTGCCAGCTTAGTGACTAGCGGGACTAGGGAGCAGTTCTTC. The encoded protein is CASLVTSGTREQFF.

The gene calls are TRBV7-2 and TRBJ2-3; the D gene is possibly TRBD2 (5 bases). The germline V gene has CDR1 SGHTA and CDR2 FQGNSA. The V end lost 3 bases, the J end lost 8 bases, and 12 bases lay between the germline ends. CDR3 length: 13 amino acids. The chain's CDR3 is CASSFGDGGTQYF. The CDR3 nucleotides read TGTGCCAGCAGCTTTGGTGATGGAGGTACGCAGTATTTT.